The 4 T cell receptor beta chains below come from one sample, sequenced in a study of shared clonotypes between healthy human individuals. The protocol was immunoSEQ multiplex PCR, while the TCRdb copy is restricted to in-frame clones and leaves out a portion. Of over 400,000 clones in the sample, 70% to 85% were seen once. Sequenced sample: PBMCs. These receptors all come from a woman between 40 and 55 years old in good health. Some clones in this sample may be carry-over from other donors' samples.

The chain couples TRBV6-6 to TRBJ1-1, with a tentative D call TRBD1 (6 bases). Trimming took 0 bases from V and 5 from J, leaving 7 bases between them. The CDR3 is 13 amino acids. CDR1 is MNHNY and CDR2 is SVGAGI in the germline V gene (reference sequence). The DNA for the CDR3 is TGTGCCAGCAGTTACTCAGGGGGAACTGAAGCTTTCTTT. This translates into CASSYSGGTEAFF.

This clone was seen a single time. The rearrangement joins TRBV19 to TRBJ2-3; 7 positions agree with TRBD2. The germline gives CDR1 LNHDA, CDR2 SQIVND (reference sequence). J lost 6 bases, V lost 6 bases, and 12 bases had no gene match. This CDR3 region has 15 residues. CDR3 residues: CASSLSLALVDTQYF. The CDR3 DNA follows: TGTGCCAGTAGCCTCTCACTAGCGTTGGTGGATACGCAGTATTTT.

The genes are TRBV7-3 and TRBJ2-3; D uncertain. The CDR3 covers 14 residues. Germline-derived CDR1 and CDR2 are SGHTA and FQGTGA. Deletions cut 1 base from V and 0 bases from J, with 5 bases between. The CDR3 reads CASSLSHSTDTQYF. The DNA for the CDR3 is TGTGCCAGCAGCTTAAGTCACAGCACAGATACGCAGTATTTT.

V is TRBV6-1 and J is TRBJ1-1; D unclear. CDR3 length: 13 residues. Trimming removed 8 bases from V and 3 bases from J, with 13 bases in between. Germline CDR1 and CDR2: MNHNS and SASEGT. CDR3 sequence reads: CASAMGLDTEAFF. DNA of the CDR3: TGTGCCAGCGCTATGGGCCTTGACACTGAAGCTTTCTTT.